The 10 T cell receptor beta chains reported below all come from one sample, sequenced in a study of blood T cell repertoires in COVID-19. Here immunoSEQ multiplex PCR was the method, and the copy in TCRdb shows in-frame clones only, minus some. The table records 200,000 to 250,000 clones, around 80% of them present only once. The sequencing sample was made of PBMCs or T cells enriched from blood (not recorded which). Source of these receptors: a young man with acute COVID-19.

The V and J genes are TRBV28 and TRBJ1-5, with D unclear. Germline CDR1 is MDHEN and CDR2 is SYDVKM. The V end was cut by 8 bases, the J end by 3 bases, with 11 bases between. This CDR3 comprises 13 residues. CDR3 in amino acids: CASHTGFNQPQHF. The CDR3 DNA sequence: TGTGCCAGCCATACCGGGTTCAATCAGCCCCAGCATTTT.

V usage is TRBV7-9 and J usage is TRBJ2-1, with D possibly TRBD2 on 7 matching bases. Germline values: CDR1 SEHNR, CDR2 FQNEAQ (reference sequence). This CDR3 contains 16 residues. Trimming cost V 4 bases and J 6 bases, with 19 bases left between them. The CDR3 region is CASSSSPGGGANEQFF. The CDR3 nucleotides are TGTGCCAGCAGCTCTTCCCCGGGGGGCGGGGCCAATGAGCAGTTCTTC.

Concerning this clone itself: The germline gene is not matched at one end of the junction; a read error may be the cause. The CDR3 DNA reads as TGTGCCAGCAGTGAAGCGGGCGGACAGTCGGTAGTCGGAAACTTC. Translated, it gives CASSEAGGQSVVGNF. The chain is built from TRBV6-1 and TRBJ2-5; maybe TRBD1 (6 bases). This CDR3 comprises 15 residues. Looked up from germline, CDR1 is MNHNS and CDR2 is SASEGT.

The rearrangement joins TRBV7-3 to TRBJ2-2, with 8 bases that match TRBD2. V was pared by 4 bases and J by 7 bases, with 8 bases of the junction left unmatched. The V gene's germline CDR1 is SGHTA and CDR2 FQGTGA. This CDR3 is built from 15 residues. CDR3 residues: CASSSAGGKGGELFF. In DNA, the CDR3 is TGTGCCAGCAGCTCGGCGGGGGGCAAAGGCGGGGAGCTGTTTTTT.

The V call is TRBV30, the J call TRBJ1-2; 8 bases are a match to TRBD1. The CDR3 contains 13 residues. The V gene end was trimmed by 4 bases and the J gene end by 6 bases; junction bases not matched to a gene: 7. Germline CDR1 and CDR2: GTSNPN and SVGIG (reference sequence). CDR3 residues: CAWTRDRGNGYTF. As DNA, the CDR3 is TGTGCCTGGACGAGAGACAGGGGAAATGGCTACACCTTC.

The chain couples TRBV19 to TRBJ2-5, with a possible D match to TRBD1 (5 bases). CDR1 LNHDA and CDR2 SQIVND come from the germline V gene (reference sequence). The CDR3 is made up of 13 amino acids. V shed 4 bases and J shed 5 bases, with 11 bases lying between them. CDR3 region: CASSNRKGETQYF. CDR3 DNA: TGTGCCAGTAGTAATAGGAAGGGGGAGACCCAGTACTTC.

The chain joins TRBV5-1 to TRBJ1-2; 9 bases line up with TRBD1. Germline CDR1 reads SGHRS; CDR2 reads YFSETQ. J lost 6 bases, V lost 4 bases, and 10 bases had no gene match. This CDR3 spans 15 amino acids. The CDR3 nucleotides are TGCGCCAGCAGCCCTGATAGGACAGGGGTAAATGGCTACACCTTC. Protein product: CASSPDRTGVNGYTF.

This chain connects TRBV10-3 to TRBJ2-5; D is unresolved. The ends were cut back, 5 bases at V and 4 bases at J, with 23 bases in the middle. The CDR3 sequence is 17 residues long. CDR1 is ENHRY and CDR2 is SYGVKD in the germline V gene. The CDR3 DNA is TGTGCCATCAGTAATATCGGGTCCCCCTCCGCGCGAGAGACCCAGTACTTC. The encoded protein is CAISNIGSPSARETQYF.

The chain couples TRBV5-1 to TRBJ1-4; TRBD1 matches at 7 bases. J was trimmed by 3 bases and V by 3 bases; bases with no gene match: 8. Germline V gives CDR1 SGHRS, CDR2 YFSETQ. CDR3 length: 16 residues. The CDR3 sequence: CASSSLEGAPNEKLFF. The CDR3 DNA follows: TGCGCCAGCAGCTCCTTGGAGGGGGCACCTAATGAAAAACTGTTTTTT.

This chain joins TRBV7-2 and TRBJ2-1; TRBD2 matches at 8 bases. Germline V gene data show CDR1 as SGHTA and CDR2 as FQGNSA. V trimming: 5 bases; J trimming: 3 bases; junction bases outside the gene matches: 6. The CDR3 consists of 15 residues. CDR3 amino acids: CASSESGGRYNEQFF. The CDR3 nucleotides are TGTGCCAGCAGCGAGAGCGGGGGCCGCTACAATGAGCAGTTCTTC.